Presented here are 2 T cell receptor beta chains from one specimen sequenced in a study of T cell changes during pregnancy in multiple sclerosis. Clones were read by immunoSEQ multiplex PCR, and TCRdb kept only the in-frame ones, dropping some. The sample gives about 76,000 clones, more than 90% of which show up once; roughly 3.9% is in the top ten. The source material was peripheral blood, sampled after pregnancy. The source is a female donor in good health, enrolled as a control in a pregnancy study.

This clone was observed a handful of times. The rearrangement joins TRBV10-3 to TRBJ1-5, with unresolved D. Germline V CDR1 and CDR2: ENHRY, SYGVKD. V was shortened by 4 bases and J by 0 bases, with 7 bases between the two germline ends. This CDR3 region has 14 residues. In DNA form, the CDR3 reads TGTGCCATCAGTGTCGGGGATAGCAATCAGCCCCAGCATTTT. Amino acids: CAISVGDSNQPQHF.

The CDR3 sequence is CASSLLAGGEFF. In DNA, the CDR3 is TGTGCCAGCAGCTTACTGGCGGGAGGGGAGTTCTTC. The chain uses TRBV7-6 and TRBJ2-1; 9 bases are a match to TRBD2. The germline V gene has CDR1 SGHVS and CDR2 FNYEAQ. V was clipped by 2 bases and J by 14 bases; unmatched bases: 4. This CDR3 is 12 amino acids long. The complete variable domain, with remaining parts taken from reference TRBV7-6 and TRBJ2-1, reads GAGVSQSPRYKVTKRGQDVALRCDPISGHVSLYWYRQALGQGPEFLTYFNYEAQQDKSGLPNDRFSAERPEGSISTLTIQRTEQRDSAMYRCASSLLAGGEFFGPGTRLTVL.